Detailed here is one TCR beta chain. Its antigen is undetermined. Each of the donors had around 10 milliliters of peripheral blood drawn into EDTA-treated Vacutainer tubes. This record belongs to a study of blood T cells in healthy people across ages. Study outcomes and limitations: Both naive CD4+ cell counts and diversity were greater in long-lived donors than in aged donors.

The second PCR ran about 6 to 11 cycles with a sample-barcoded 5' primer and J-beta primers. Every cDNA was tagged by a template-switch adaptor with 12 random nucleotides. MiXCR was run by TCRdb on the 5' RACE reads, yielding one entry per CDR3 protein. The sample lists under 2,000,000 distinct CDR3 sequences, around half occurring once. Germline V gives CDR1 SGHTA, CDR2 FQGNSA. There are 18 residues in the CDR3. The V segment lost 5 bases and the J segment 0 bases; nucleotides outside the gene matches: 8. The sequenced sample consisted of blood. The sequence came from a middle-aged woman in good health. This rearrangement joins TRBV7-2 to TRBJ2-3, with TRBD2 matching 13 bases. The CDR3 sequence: CASSRSGLAGLSTDTQYF. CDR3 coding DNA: TGTGCCAGCAGCCGCTCGGGACTAGCGGGGCTTAGCACAGATACGCAGTATTTT.